The clone carrying this TCR beta chain was picked up many times. What it binds is unknown. The use of genomic DNA as template underpinned the TCR beta VDJ and CDR3 profiling. MiXCR, applied by TCRdb to the reads, yields one record per CDR3 protein. This sample carries 400,000 to 450,000 distinct CDR3 sequences, 55% to 75% of them seen once, and the ten largest clones take approximately 3.9%. The data were taken from a study of CD8+CD57+ T cells in acquired aplastic anemia. Study-level information: Sorted cells (CD4+ and CD8+) yielded DNA amounts that averaged around 3.1 ug. Roughly 10.8 million reads were obtained on average for healthy donor CD4+ cells. Points from the study as a whole: Patients and controls shared some 29 CD8+ CDR3 sequences, which appeared highly expressed in patients and within their immunodominant clones.

This CDR3 is built from 14 residues. Germline V CDR1 and CDR2: GTSNPN, SVGIG (reference sequence). The germline V and J ends were trimmed by 0 bases and 1 base, with 6 bases remaining between them. This receptor was taken from a human donor in good health, serving as a control. This chain links TRBV30 with TRBJ1-4, with D unclear. Sequenced: sorted CD4+, CD8+, or CD8+CD57+ T cells (not recorded which) from PBMCs. The CDR3 region is CAWSVGLTNEKLFF. DNA for the CDR3: TGTGCCTGGAGTGTAGGGTTAACTAATGAAAAACTGTTTTTT.